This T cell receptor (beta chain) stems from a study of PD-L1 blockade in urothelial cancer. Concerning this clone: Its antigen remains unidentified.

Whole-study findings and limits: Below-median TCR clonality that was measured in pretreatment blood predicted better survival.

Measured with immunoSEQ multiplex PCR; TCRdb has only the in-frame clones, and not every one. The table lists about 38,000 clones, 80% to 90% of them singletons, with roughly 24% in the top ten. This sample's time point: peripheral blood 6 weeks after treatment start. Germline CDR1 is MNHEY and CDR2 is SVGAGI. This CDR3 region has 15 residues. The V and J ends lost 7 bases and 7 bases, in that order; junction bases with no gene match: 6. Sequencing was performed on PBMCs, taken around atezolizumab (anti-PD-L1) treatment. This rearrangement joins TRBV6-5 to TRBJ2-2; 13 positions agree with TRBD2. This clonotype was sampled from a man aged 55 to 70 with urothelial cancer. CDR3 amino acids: CASNLLAGGIGELFF. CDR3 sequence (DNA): TGTGCCAGCAACTTACTAGCGGGAGGGATCGGGGAGCTGTTTTTT.